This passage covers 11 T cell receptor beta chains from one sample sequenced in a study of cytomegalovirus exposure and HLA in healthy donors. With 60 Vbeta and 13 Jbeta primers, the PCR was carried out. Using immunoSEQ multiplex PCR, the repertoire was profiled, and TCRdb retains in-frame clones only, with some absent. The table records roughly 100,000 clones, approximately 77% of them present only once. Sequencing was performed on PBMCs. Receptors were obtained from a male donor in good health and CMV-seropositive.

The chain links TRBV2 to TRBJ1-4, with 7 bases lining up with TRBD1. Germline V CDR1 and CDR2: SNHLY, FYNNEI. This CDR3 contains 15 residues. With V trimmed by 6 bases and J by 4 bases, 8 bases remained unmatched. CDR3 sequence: CASRSQTGHNEKLFF. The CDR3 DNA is TGTGCCAGCAGGTCACAGACAGGGCATAATGAAAAACTGTTTTTT.

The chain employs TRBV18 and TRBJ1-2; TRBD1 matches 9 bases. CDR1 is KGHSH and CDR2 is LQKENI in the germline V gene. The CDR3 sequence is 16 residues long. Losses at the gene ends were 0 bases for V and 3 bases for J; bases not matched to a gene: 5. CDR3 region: CASSPPSTGGDYGYTF. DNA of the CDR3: TGTGCCAGCTCACCACCCTCCACAGGGGGCGACTATGGCTACACCTTC. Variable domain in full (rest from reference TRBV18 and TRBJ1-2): NAGVMQNPRHLVRRRGQEARLRCSPMKGHSHVYWYRQLPEEGLKFMVYLQKENIIDESGMPKERFSAEFPKEGPSILRIQQVVRGDSAAYFCASSPPSTGGDYGYTFGSGTRLTVV.

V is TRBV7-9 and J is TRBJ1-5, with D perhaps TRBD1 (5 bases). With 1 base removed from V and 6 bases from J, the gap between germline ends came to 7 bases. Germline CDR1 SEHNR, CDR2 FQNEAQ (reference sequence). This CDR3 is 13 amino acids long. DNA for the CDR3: TGTGCCAGCAGCTTAGTGGGGGGTCAGCCCCAGCATTTT. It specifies CASSLVGGQPQHF.

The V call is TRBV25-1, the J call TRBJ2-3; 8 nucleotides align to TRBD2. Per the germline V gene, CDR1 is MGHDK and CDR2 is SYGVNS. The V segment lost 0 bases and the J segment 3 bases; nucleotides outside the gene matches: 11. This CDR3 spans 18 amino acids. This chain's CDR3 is CASSEYIIREGPTDTQYF. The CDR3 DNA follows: TGTGCCAGCAGTGAATATATTATCCGGGAGGGCCCGACAGATACGCAGTATTTT.

The DNA of the CDR3 is TGTGCCAGCAGTCCCGGGACAGGCTACGAGCAGTACTTC. Translating gives CASSPGTGYEQYF. This chain connects TRBV27 to TRBJ2-5, with 8 bases aligning to TRBD1. The DNA end is a closer match to TRBJ2-7, so the J assignment may be wrong. Germline CDR1 is MNHEY and CDR2 is SMNVEV (reference sequence). The CDR3 loop spans 13 amino acids.

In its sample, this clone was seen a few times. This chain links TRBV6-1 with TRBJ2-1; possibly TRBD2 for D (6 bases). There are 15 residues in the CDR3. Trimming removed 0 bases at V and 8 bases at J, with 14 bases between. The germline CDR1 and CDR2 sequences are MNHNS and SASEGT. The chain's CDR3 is CASSEAPWGGDEQFF. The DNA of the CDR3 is TGTGCCAGCAGTGAAGCCCCGTGGGGAGGCGATGAGCAGTTCTTC.

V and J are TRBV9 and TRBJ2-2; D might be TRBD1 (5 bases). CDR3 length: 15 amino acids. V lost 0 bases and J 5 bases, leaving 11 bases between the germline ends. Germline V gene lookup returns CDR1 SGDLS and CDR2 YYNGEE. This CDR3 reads CASSVGGGRTGELFF. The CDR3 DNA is TGTGCCAGCAGCGTAGGGGGCGGCAGAACCGGGGAGCTGTTTTTT.

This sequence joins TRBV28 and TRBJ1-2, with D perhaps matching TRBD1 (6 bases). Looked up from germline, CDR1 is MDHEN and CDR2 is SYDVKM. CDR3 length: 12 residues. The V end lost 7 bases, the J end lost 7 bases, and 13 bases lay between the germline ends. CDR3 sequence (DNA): TGTGCCAGCAATTGGGGGCGCTCTGGCTACACCTTC. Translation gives CASNWGRSGYTF.

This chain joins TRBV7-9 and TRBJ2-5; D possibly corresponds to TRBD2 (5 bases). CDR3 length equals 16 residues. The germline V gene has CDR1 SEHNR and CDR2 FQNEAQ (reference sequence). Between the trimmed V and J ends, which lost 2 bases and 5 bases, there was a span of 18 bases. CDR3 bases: TGTGCCAGCAGCTTAACGAGGGTCCAACCCGAGGAGACCCAGTACTTC. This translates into CASSLTRVQPEETQYF. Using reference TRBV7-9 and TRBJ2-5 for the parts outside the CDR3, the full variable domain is DTGVSQNPRHKITKRGQNVTFRCDPISEHNRLYWYRQTLGQGPEFLTYFQNEAQLEKSRLLSDRFSAERPKGSFSTLEIQRTEQGDSAMYLCASSLTRVQPEETQYFGPGTRLLVL.

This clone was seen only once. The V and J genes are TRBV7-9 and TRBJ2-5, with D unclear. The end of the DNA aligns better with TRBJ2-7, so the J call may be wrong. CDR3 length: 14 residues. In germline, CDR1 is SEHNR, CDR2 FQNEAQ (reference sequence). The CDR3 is CASSYARRADEQYF. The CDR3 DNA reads TGTGCCAGCAGCTATGCGAGGAGAGCAGACGAGCAGTACTTC.

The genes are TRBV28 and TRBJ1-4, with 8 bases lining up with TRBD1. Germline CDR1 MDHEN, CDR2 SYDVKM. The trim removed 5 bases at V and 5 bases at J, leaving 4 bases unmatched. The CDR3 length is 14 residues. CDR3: CASSQQGVNEKLFF. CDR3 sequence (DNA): TGTGCCAGCAGTCAACAGGGGGTAAATGAAAAACTGTTTTTT.